The rows below give T cell receptor beta chains drawn from one sample of a study of cytomegalovirus exposure and HLA in healthy donors. TCRdb's copy holds only in-frame clones and misses some; the assay was immunoSEQ multiplex PCR. This table holds about 110,000 clones, roughly four fifths found once. Sequencing used PBMCs. The receptors come from a man in his fifties or sixties in good health and CMV-seronegative. CDR3s include the opening cysteine and the closing phenylalanine or tryptophan.

CDR3aa	len	v_gene	j_gene
CSVTGNSGNTIYF	13	TRBV29-1	TRBJ1-3
CASSEYEYTGELFF	14	TRBV6-1	TRBJ2-2
CASSFGATDTQYF	13	TRBV7-7	TRBJ2-3
CASTDRDRDNSPLHF	15	TRBV5-1	TRBJ1-6
CASSIAGGLLGEQYF	15	TRBV19	TRBJ2-7
CASSLVTSGGGEQFF	15	TRBV5-1	TRBJ2-1
CAIRASGGSLGTDTQYF	17	TRBV10-3	TRBJ2-3
CASSLVTNQETQYF	14	TRBV13	TRBJ2-5
CASSFLSLGDEQYF	14	TRBV5-1	TRBJ2-7
CAISAGQEVGAFF	13	TRBV10-3	TRBJ1-1
CASSPRGADNSPLHF	15	TRBV4-1	TRBJ1-6
CASSRSQETQYF	12	TRBV7-6	TRBJ2-5
CASSPQGDTEAFF	13	TRBV18	TRBJ1-1
CASTYTGELFF	11	TRBV5-1	TRBJ2-2
CASNDRNTGELFF	13	TRBV2	TRBJ2-2
CASSPDIGSEGMYEQFF	17	TRBV27	TRBJ2-1
CASVGDRGYEQYF	13	TRBV12-5	TRBJ2-7
CASSLIQGFGELFF	14	TRBV7-9	TRBJ2-2
CASSSSRDRAFF	12	TRBV5-8	TRBJ1-1
CSVEGPYGTDTQYF	14	TRBV29-1	TRBJ2-3
CASSLGPGQLGNTIYF	16	TRBV7-2	TRBJ1-3
CASSYSTVGTGEKLFF	16	TRBV6-6	TRBJ1-4
CAIRQGGAASYNEQFF	16	TRBV10-3	TRBJ2-1
CASSQPTRGTEAFF	14	TRBV4-2	TRBJ1-1
CASSRRQGGEQYF	13	TRBV6-5	TRBJ2-7
CASSTTGQSMNTGELFF	17	TRBV28	TRBJ2-2
CASSPTTGTYEQYF	14	TRBV18	TRBJ2-7
CASSLVGSSVGETQYF	16	TRBV7-2	TRBJ2-5
CASSVGSLNTEAFF	14	TRBV9	TRBJ1-1
CASSQSGGFNYGYTF	15	TRBV4-1	TRBJ1-2
CATSRDSVSGNTIYF	15	TRBV15	TRBJ1-3
CASSYGAGGKNEQFF	15	TRBV6-5	TRBJ2-1
CASSPGVALETQYF	14	TRBV2	TRBJ2-5
CASRHSGGAADTQYF	15	TRBV5-6	TRBJ2-3
CASSQGTSVGETQYF	15	TRBV7-2	TRBJ2-5
CASSPRGLSSYEQYF	15	TRBV7-6	TRBJ2-7
CASSSGDSRVEAFF	14	TRBV28	TRBJ1-1
CASSLAGGPYEQYF	14	TRBV7-2	TRBJ2-7
CASSLGQIQETQYF	14	TRBV7-8	TRBJ2-5
CASSPGVAGNTIYF	14	TRBV5-6	TRBJ1-3
CASSAGVFGYTF	12	TRBV6-5	TRBJ1-2
CASSPEGYEQYF	12	TRBV18	TRBJ2-7
CASGQLTGKNTEAFF	15	TRBV6-6	TRBJ1-1
CAINFDRDNEQFF	13	TRBV10-3	TRBJ2-1
CASSAPGGPDTGELFF	16	TRBV9	TRBJ2-2
CASSLPGQGMGGYTF	15	TRBV28	TRBJ1-2
CASRSDGSEAFF	12	TRBV6-1	TRBJ1-1